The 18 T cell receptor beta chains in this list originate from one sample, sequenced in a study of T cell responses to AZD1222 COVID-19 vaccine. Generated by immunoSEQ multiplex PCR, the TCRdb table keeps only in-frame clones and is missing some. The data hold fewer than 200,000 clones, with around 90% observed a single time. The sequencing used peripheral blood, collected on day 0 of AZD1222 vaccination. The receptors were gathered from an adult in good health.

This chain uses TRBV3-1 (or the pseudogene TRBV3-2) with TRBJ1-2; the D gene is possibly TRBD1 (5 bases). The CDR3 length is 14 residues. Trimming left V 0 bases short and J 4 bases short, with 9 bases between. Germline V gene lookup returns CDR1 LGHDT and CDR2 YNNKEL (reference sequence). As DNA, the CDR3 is TGTGCCAGCAGCCAAGATCTGACAGTCTATGGCTACACCTTC. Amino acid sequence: CASSQDLTVYGYTF.

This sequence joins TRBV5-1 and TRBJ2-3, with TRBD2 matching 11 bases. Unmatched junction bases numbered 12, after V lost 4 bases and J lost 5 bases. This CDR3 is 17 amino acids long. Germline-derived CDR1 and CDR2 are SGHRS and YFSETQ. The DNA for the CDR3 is TGCGCCAGCAGCCCCGAACTAGCGGGAGTACCGATAGATACGCAGTATTTT. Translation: CASSPELAGVPIDTQYF.

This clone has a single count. DNA for the CDR3: TGTGCCAGTAGAGGGACTGCCGTTTGGAGCTACACCTTC. This encodes CASRGTAVWSYTF. The V call is TRBV19, the J call TRBJ1-2; the D gene is possibly TRBD1 (5 bases). V lost 6 bases and J 9 bases, leaving 17 bases between the germline ends. The germline V gene has CDR1 LNHDA and CDR2 SQIVND (reference sequence). The CDR3 runs to 13 residues.

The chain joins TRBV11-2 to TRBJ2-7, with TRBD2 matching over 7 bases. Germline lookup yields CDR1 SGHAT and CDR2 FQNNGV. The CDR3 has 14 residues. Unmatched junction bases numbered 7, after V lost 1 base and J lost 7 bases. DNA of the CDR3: TGTGCCAGCAGCTTAGGGGGACCCGGGAGGGAGCAGTACTTC. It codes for CASSLGGPGREQYF.

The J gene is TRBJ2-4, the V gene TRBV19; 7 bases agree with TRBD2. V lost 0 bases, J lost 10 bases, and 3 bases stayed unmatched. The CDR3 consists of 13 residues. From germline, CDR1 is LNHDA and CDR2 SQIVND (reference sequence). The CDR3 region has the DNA TGTGCCAGTAGTATAGATCCGGGAGGAATTCAGTACTTC. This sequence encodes CASSIDPGGIQYF. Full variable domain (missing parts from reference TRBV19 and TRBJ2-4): DGGITQSPKYLFRKEGQNVTLSCEQNLNHDAMYWYRQDPGQGLRLIYYSQIVNDFQKGDIAEGYSVSREKKESFPLTVTSAQKNPTAFYLCASSIDPGGIQYFGAGTRLSVL.

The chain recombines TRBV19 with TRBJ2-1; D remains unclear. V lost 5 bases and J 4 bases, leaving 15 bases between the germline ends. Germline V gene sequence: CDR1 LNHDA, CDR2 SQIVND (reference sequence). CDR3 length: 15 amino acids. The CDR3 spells CASSWRSGPYNEQFF. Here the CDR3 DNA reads TGTGCCAGTAGTTGGCGTTCAGGTCCGTACAATGAGCAGTTCTTC.

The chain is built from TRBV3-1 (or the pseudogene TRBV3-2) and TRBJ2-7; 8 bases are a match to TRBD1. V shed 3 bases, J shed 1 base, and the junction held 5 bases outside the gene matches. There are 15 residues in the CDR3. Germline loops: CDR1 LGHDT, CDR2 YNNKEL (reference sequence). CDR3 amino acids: CASSHRQGLSYEQYF. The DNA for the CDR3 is TGTGCCAGCAGCCACCGACAGGGGCTTTCCTACGAGCAGTACTTC.

The CDR3 reads CATSDSSRVTGPTGELFF. CDR3 sequence (DNA): TGTGCCACCAGTGATTCTTCCAGGGTCACGGGGCCCACCGGGGAGCTGTTTTTT. The chain is built from TRBV24-1 and TRBJ2-2; either TRBD1 or TRBD2 may fit D (5 bases each). CDR1 KGHDR and CDR2 SFDVKD come from the germline V gene. The CDR3 has 18 residues. The V gene lost 2 bases and the J gene lost 4 bases, with 19 bases spanning the gap.

The CDR3 nucleotides are TGTGCCAGTAGTATAGACTATCCCGGGACAGTATCCTACGAGCAGTACTTC. It is translated as CASSIDYPGTVSYEQYF. The chain links TRBV19 to TRBJ2-7, with 7 bases that match TRBD1. CDR3 length: 17 residues. Germline V lookup: CDR1 LNHDA, CDR2 SQIVND (reference sequence). The V gene end was trimmed by 0 bases and the J gene end by 1 base; junction bases not matched to a gene: 9.

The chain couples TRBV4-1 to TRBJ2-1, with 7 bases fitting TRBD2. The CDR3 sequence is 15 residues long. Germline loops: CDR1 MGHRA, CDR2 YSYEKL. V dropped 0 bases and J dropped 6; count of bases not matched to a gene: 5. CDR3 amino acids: CASSQEGGVPNEQFF. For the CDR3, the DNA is TGCGCCAGCAGCCAAGAGGGGGGGGTCCCCAATGAGCAGTTCTTC.

The CDR3 DNA reads as TGCGCCAGCAGCTTAACCGGGACTAGCGGGACCAATGAGCAGTTCTTC. This gives the protein CASSLTGTSGTNEQFF. This rearrangement joins TRBV5-1 to TRBJ2-1; 13 bases agree with TRBD2. The CDR3 is 16 residues long. Germline assignment: CDR1 SGHRS and CDR2 YFSETQ. Germline trimming cut 2 bases from V and 6 bases from J; bases unmatched to any gene: 5.

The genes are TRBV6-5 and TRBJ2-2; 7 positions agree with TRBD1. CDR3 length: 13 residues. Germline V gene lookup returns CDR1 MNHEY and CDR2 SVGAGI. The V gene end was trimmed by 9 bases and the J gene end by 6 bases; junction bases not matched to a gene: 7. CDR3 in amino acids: CASSLDRAGELFF. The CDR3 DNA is TGTGCCAGTTCCCTTGACAGGGCCGGGGAGCTGTTTTTT.

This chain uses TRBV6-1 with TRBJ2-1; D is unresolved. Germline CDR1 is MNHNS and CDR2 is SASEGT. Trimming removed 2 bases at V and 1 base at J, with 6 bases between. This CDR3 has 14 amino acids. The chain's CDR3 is CASSELGSYNEQFF. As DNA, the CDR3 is TGTGCCAGCAGTGAACTAGGGTCCTACAATGAGCAGTTCTTC.

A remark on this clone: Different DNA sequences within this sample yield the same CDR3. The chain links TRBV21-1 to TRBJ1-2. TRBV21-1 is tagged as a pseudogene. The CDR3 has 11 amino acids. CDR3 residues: CASSKEGGYTF. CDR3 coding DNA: TGTGCCAGCAGCAAAGAAGGTGGCTACACCTTC.

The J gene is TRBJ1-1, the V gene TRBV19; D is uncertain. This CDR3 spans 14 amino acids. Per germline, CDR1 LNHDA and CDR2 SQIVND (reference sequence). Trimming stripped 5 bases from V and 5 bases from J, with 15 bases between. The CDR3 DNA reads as TGTGCCAGTAGTCCCGACCCAATGGGGACTGAAGCTTTCTTT. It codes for CASSPDPMGTEAFF.

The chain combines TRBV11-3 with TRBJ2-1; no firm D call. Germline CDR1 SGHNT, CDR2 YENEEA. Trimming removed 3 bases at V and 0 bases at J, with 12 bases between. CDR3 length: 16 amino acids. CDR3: CASSLGRESSYNEQFF. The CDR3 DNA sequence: TGTGCCAGCAGCTTGGGCCGCGAGAGCTCCTACAATGAGCAGTTCTTC.

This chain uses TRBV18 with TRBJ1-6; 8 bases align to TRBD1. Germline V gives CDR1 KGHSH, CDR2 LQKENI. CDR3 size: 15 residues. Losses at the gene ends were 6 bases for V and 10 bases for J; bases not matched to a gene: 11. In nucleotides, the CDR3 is TGTGCCAGCTCCCCAGGACAGGGATTGGACTCACCCCTCCACTTT. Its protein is CASSPGQGLDSPLHF.

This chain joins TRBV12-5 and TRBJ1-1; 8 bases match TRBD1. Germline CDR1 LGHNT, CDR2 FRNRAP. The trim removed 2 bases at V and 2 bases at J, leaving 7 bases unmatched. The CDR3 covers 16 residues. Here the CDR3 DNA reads TGTGCTAGTGGTTTGAACGGAGGACAGGGCAACACTGAAGCTTTCTTT. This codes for CASGLNGGQGNTEAFF. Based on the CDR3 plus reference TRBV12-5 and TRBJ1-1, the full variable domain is DARVTQTPRHKVTEMGQEVTMRCQPILGHNTVFWYRQTMMQGLELLAYFRNRAPLDDSGMPKDRFSAEMPDATLATLKIQPSEPRDSAVYFCASGLNGGQGNTEAFFGQGTRLTVV.